The 25 T cell receptor beta chains listed next were all sequenced from one sample in a study of metastatic and nonmetastatic thyroid tumors. None of the patients had undergone any treatment ahead of thyroid surgery. TCRdb called clones again from the PCR reads with MiXCR. The sample lists 30,000 to 40,000 clones, around 32% occurring once. The specimen was blood. The receptors shown here come from a female donor with papillary thyroid cancer or a benign thyroid nodule (not recorded which). Some clones in this sample may be carry-over from other donors' samples.

This clone came up many times. This sequence may be a read error, since a much larger clone differs from it by one base. Other DNA sequences in the same sample also yield this CDR3. This chain connects TRBV6-1 to TRBJ1-5, with a weak D call TRBD1 (6 bases). CDR3 length equals 14 residues. Germline V lookup: CDR1 MNHNS, CDR2 SASEGT. The CDR3: CASSEGGAVQPQHF. CDR3 bases: TGCGCCAGCAGTGAAGGGGGGGCAGTTCAGCCCCAGCATTTT.

The chain is built from TRBV20-1 and TRBJ2-5, with 13 positions matching TRBD2. Germline CDR1 DFQATT, CDR2 SNEGSKA (reference sequence). This CDR3 spans 22 amino acids. Unmatched junction bases numbered 24, after V lost 1 base and J lost 4 bases. This CDR3 reads CSARALAGGREMREWVRETQYF. The CDR3 DNA sequence: TGCAGTGCTAGAGCACTAGCGGGGGGGCGCGAAATGAGGGAGTGGGTACGAGAGACCCAGTACTTC.

This clone was found many times. CDR3 DNA sequence: TGCAGTGCTAATCCGGACGGTTTGAACACTGAAGCTTTCTTT. It translates to CSANPDGLNTEAFF. This chain joins TRBV20-1 and TRBJ1-1; D is unresolved. CDR1 is DFQATT, CDR2 SNEGSKA, per germline (reference sequence). The length of the CDR3 is 14 residues. With 4 bases removed from V and 0 bases from J, the gap between germline ends came to 12 bases.

There are many counts of this clone. V gene TRBV28 combines with J gene TRBJ1-1; possibly TRBD1 for D (6 bases). Germline assignment: CDR1 MDHEN and CDR2 SYDVKM. The CDR3 loop spans 13 amino acids. With 5 bases removed from V and 5 bases from J, the gap between germline ends came to 12 bases. The CDR3 DNA reads TGTGCCAGCAGTCTAAACAGGGCTACTGAAGCTTTCTTT. Translating gives CASSLNRATEAFF.

This clone has just a few counts. The conserved closing phenylalanine or tryptophan is absent in this CDR3, likely reflecting a read error. V is TRBV6-2 or TRBV6-3 and J is TRBJ1-2; no clear D gene. Germline V gene data show CDR1 as MNHEY and CDR2 as SVGEGT. Deletions cut 6 bases from V and 4 bases from J, with 15 bases between. There are 14 residues in the CDR3. The DNA for the CDR3 is TGTGCCAGCAGCACACCCGGGATCCTCTATGGCTACACCCTC. It is translated as CASSTPGILYGYTL.

This clone occurred many times. V gene TRBV7-3 combines with J gene TRBJ1-2, with a possible D match to TRBD1 (6 bases). CDR1 and CDR2 from the germline V gene are SGHTA and FQGTGA. The CDR3 sequence is 16 residues long. Deletions cut 7 bases from V and 8 bases from J, with 26 bases between. DNA of the CDR3: TGTGCCAGCACCCTAAGGGGTCCGGGGGGCGCTGAGGGCTACACCTTC. This gives the protein CASTLRGPGGAEGYTF.

This chain links TRBV4-2 with TRBJ2-1; 15 bases are shared with TRBD2. The ends lost 5 bases at V and 6 bases at J; junction bases unmatched: 8. CDR1 is LGHNA and CDR2 is YNFKEQ in the germline V gene. This CDR3 has 17 amino acids. The CDR3 reads CASSIGLAGGTSNEQFF. The CDR3, as DNA: TGTGCCAGCAGCATAGGACTAGCGGGAGGGACGTCCAATGAGCAGTTCTTC.

The J gene is TRBJ2-7, the V gene TRBV12-3 or TRBV12-4; a possible D gene is TRBD2 (5 bases). The CDR3 consists of 15 residues. The V and J ends lost 7 bases and 6 bases respectively, with 22 bases between them. The DNA of the CDR3 is TGTGCCAGCATTCCCCGGGATCAGTGGGTAGCCGAGCAGTACTTC. This encodes CASIPRDQWVAEQYF.

This clone was seen more than once but under ten times. This chain links TRBV6-2 or TRBV6-3 with TRBJ2-5; 8 nucleotides line up with TRBD2. V shed 3 bases and J 8 bases; nucleotides not matched to a gene: 14. Germline CDR1 and CDR2: MNHEY and SVGEGT. The CDR3 length is 16 residues. The CDR3 is CASSYGTSGAQYTQYF. The CDR3 DNA is TGTGCCAGCAGTTATGGGACTAGTGGCGCCCAATATACCCAGTACTTC.

This clone occurred many times. One junction end does not reproduce the germline sequence, and a read error may be involved. The chain uses TRBV4-1 and TRBJ1-3, with 8 bases matching TRBD1. Germline CDR1 reads MGHRA; CDR2 reads YSYEKL. CDR3 length: 19 residues. CDR3 coding DNA: TGCGTCAGCAGCCAAGAAGGGGGGACAGGCCGTCCTTCTGGAAACACCATATATTTT. Amino acids: CVSSQEGGTGRPSGNTIYF.

This clone was seen repeatedly, ten times or more. A read error may explain this, as a much larger clone is one base away. The gene calls are TRBV6-1 and TRBJ1-1; D gene uncertain. This CDR3 has 13 residues. Germline CDR1 reads MNHNS; CDR2 reads SASEGT. The CDR3 spells CASDAVADGEVFF. In DNA form, the CDR3 reads TGTGCCAGCGATGCAGTAGCGGACGGTGAAGTTTTCTTT.

Of note for this clone: At one boundary the junction diverges from the germline segment, which might be a read error. This same CDR3 is encoded by further DNA sequences in the sample. The V gene is TRBV9, the J gene TRBJ2-7, with D perhaps TRBD2 (5 bases). Germline assignment: CDR1 SGDLS and CDR2 YYNGEE. The length of the CDR3 is 13 residues. The CDR3 DNA sequence: TGCGCCAGCAGCTCATTAGCGACCGGCGAGCAGTACTTC. Its translation is CASSSLATGEQYF. Full variable domain (missing parts from reference TRBV9 and TRBJ2-7): DSGVTQTPKHLITATGQRVTLRCSPRSGDLSVYWYQQSLDQGLQFLIQYYNGEERAKGNILERFSAQQFPDLHSELNLSSLELGDSALYFCASSSLATGEQYFGPGTRLTVT.

In this sample, this clone turned up many times. The CDR3 region has the DNA TGTGCCAGCAGCTTGGGGACAGCGAACCACCAAGAGACCCAGTACTTC. Protein: CASSLGTANHQETQYF. The rearrangement uses TRBV5-8 and TRBJ2-5; maybe TRBD1 (6 bases). From germline, CDR1 is SGHTS and CDR2 YDEGEE. This CDR3 comprises 16 residues. V gave up 0 bases and J gave up 0 bases, with 12 bases separating them.

In regard to this clone: The germline gene is not matched at one end of the junction; a read error may be the cause. The chain uses TRBV6-4 and TRBJ2-2; the D is unclear. The CDR3 extends over 14 amino acids. Germline V gene lookup returns CDR1 MRHNA and CDR2 SNTAGT. This CDR3 reads CASGDSGMSGELFF. CDR3 nucleotide sequence: TGTGCCAGCGGTGACTCGGGTATGTCCGGGGAGCTGTTTTTT.

V is TRBV19 and J is TRBJ1-5; D is uncertain. This CDR3 is 14 amino acids long. Trimming removed 9 bases at V and 4 bases at J, with 16 bases between. Germline CDR1 LNHDA, CDR2 SQIVND (reference sequence). CDR3 nucleotides: TGTGCCAGCTCCCCTGCGTTGGGAAATCAGCCCCAGCATTTT. Residues: CASSPALGNQPQHF.

The chain is built from TRBV9 and TRBJ2-7, with D tentatively TRBD1 or TRBD2 (5 bases each). CDR3 length: 15 amino acids. The V end was cut by 0 bases, the J end by 6 bases, with 16 bases between. Germline loops: CDR1 SGDLS, CDR2 YYNGEE. The CDR3 DNA is TGTGCCAGCAGCGTAGACGAGGGGTGGTGGGGCGAGCAGTACTTC. It encodes CASSVDEGWWGEQYF.

Ten or more counts support this clone. Other DNA sequences from this sample encode an identical CDR3 as well. The V call is TRBV28, the J call TRBJ1-3, with 8 nucleotides matching TRBD1. With V trimmed by 6 bases and J by 4 bases, 5 bases remained unmatched. CDR1 is MDHEN, CDR2 SYDVKM, per germline. This CDR3 region has 14 residues. The CDR3 nucleotides are TGTGCCAGCAGGAGGACAGGGACCGGAAACACCATATATTTT. Translation gives CASRRTGTGNTIYF.

At least ten counts were recorded for this clone. The chain recombines TRBV19 with TRBJ1-2; a weak D match, TRBD1 (6 bases). CDR3 length: 16 residues. V was trimmed by 2 bases and J by 6 bases, leaving 19 bases between them. Germline-derived CDR1 and CDR2 are LNHDA and SQIVND (reference sequence). In nucleotides, the CDR3 is TGTGCCAGTAGTATACGGGCTCCCGGGGGCGCCGATGGCTACACCTTC. Its protein is CASSIRAPGGADGYTF. The variable domain in full, with the rest retrieved from reference TRBV19 and TRBJ1-2, is DGGITQSPKYLFRKEGQNVTLSCEQNLNHDAMYWYRQDPGQGLRLIYYSQIVNDFQKGDIAEGYSVSREKKESFPLTVTSAQKNPTAFYLCASSIRAPGGADGYTFGSGTRLTVV.

V is TRBV6-6 and J is TRBJ2-1; 9 nucleotides line up with TRBD2. Germline V gene lookup returns CDR1 MNHNY and CDR2 SVGAGI (reference sequence). The CDR3 loop spans 16 amino acids. Trimming removed 3 bases from V and 7 bases from J; junction bases left unmatched: 10. CDR3 in DNA: TGTGCCAGCAGTTATAACATAGCGGGAGTACATAATGAGCAGTTCTTC. Protein product: CASSYNIAGVHNEQFF.

This clone has only a few counts. This chain connects TRBV6-1 to TRBJ2-5, with TRBD2 matching 9 bases. CDR1 MNHNS and CDR2 SASEGT come from the germline V gene. V lost 5 bases to trimming and J lost 8 bases; unmatched junction nucleotides: 9. This CDR3 is 14 amino acids long. The chain's CDR3 is CASSLGTSQDTQYF. CDR3 sequence (DNA): TGTGCCAGCAGTCTCGGGACTAGCCAGGATACCCAGTACTTC.

There are many counts of this clone. Other DNA variants within this sample encode the same CDR3. The chain carries TRBV18 and TRBJ1-1; a weak D match, TRBD1 (6 bases). Germline lookup yields CDR1 KGHSH and CDR2 LQKENI. V lost 3 bases and J 1 base, leaving 6 bases between the germline ends. The CDR3 is made up of 13 amino acids. In DNA form, the CDR3 reads TGTGCCAGCTCACCGACAGGGAACACTGAAGCTTTCTTT. This codes for CASSPTGNTEAFF.

A remark on this clone: One end of the junction fails to match germline, which may point to a read error. The chain joins TRBV9 to TRBJ2-7; 14 bases agree with TRBD2. Germline lookup yields CDR1 SGDLS and CDR2 YYNGEE. The CDR3 has 14 amino acids. Here the CDR3 reads CVSSVGTSGSEQYF. DNA for the CDR3: TGTGTCAGCAGCGTAGGGACTAGCGGGAGTGAGCAGTACTTC.

By sample fraction, this clone is medium-sized. The chain carries TRBV12-3 or TRBV12-4 and TRBJ1-2; TRBD1 aligns across 9 bases. V lost 2 bases and J lost 4; bases outside the gene matches: 8. This CDR3 has 16 residues. The CDR3 loop is CASSLPTGGASYGYTF. DNA of the CDR3: TGTGCCAGCAGTTTACCAACAGGGGGCGCGAGCTATGGCTACACCTTC.

A few counts support this clone. J is TRBJ2-3 and V is TRBV6-1; D might be TRBD2 (5 bases). The CDR3 spans 15 residues. Trimming took 3 bases from V and 1 from J, leaving 11 bases between them. Germline CDR1 and CDR2: MNHNS and SASEGT. CDR3 nucleotide sequence: TGTGCCAGCAGTGACTCGCGGGCCGGCACAGATACGCAGTATTTT. This encodes CASSDSRAGTDTQYF.

This clone was observed a handful of times. The chain is built from TRBV24-1 and TRBJ1-6; 7 positions match TRBD1. CDR3 length: 16 amino acids. Trimming at V came to 5 bases and at J to 2 bases, leaving 5 bases not matched to a gene. Per germline, CDR1 KGHDR and CDR2 SFDVKD. Here the CDR3 reads CATSVQQGTYNSPLHF. The CDR3 DNA follows: TGTGCCACCAGTGTTCAACAGGGGACCTATAATTCACCCCTCCACTTT.